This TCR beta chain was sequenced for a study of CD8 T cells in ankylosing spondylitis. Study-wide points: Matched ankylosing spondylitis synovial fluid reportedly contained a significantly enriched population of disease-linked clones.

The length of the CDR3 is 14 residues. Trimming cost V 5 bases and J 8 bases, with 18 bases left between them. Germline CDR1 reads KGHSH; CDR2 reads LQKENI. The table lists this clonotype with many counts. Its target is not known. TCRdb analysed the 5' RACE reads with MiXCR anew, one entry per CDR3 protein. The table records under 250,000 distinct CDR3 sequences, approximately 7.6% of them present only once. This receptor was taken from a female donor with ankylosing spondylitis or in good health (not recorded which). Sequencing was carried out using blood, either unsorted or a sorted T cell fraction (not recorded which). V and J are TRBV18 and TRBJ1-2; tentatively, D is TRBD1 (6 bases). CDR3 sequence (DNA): TGTGCCAGCTCATCCCCGTCGGGGGCGGAAGGCTACACCTTC. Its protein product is CASSSPSGAEGYTF. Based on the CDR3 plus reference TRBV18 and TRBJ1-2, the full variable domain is NAGVMQNPRHLVRRRGQEARLRCSPMKGHSHVYWYRQLPEEGLKFMVYLQKENIIDESGMPKERFSAEFPKEGPSILRIQQVVRGDSAAYFCASSSPSGAEGYTFGSGTRLTVV.